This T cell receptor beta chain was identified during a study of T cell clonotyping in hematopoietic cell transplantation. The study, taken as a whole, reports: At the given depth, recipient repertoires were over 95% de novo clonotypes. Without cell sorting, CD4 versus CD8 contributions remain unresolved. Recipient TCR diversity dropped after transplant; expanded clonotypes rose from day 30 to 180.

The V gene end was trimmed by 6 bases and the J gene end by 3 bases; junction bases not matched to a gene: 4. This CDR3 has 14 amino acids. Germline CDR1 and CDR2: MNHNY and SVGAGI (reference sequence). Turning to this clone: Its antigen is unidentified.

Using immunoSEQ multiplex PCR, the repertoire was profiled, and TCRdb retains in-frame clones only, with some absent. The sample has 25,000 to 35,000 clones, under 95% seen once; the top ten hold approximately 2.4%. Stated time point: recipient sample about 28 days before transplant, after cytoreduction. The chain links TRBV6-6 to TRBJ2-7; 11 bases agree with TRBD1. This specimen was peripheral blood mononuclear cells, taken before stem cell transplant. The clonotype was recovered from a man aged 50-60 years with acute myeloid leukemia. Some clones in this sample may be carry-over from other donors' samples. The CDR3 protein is CASRLGTGGYEQYF. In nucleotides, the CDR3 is TGTGCCAGCAGACTGGGGACAGGGGGCTACGAGCAGTACTTC.